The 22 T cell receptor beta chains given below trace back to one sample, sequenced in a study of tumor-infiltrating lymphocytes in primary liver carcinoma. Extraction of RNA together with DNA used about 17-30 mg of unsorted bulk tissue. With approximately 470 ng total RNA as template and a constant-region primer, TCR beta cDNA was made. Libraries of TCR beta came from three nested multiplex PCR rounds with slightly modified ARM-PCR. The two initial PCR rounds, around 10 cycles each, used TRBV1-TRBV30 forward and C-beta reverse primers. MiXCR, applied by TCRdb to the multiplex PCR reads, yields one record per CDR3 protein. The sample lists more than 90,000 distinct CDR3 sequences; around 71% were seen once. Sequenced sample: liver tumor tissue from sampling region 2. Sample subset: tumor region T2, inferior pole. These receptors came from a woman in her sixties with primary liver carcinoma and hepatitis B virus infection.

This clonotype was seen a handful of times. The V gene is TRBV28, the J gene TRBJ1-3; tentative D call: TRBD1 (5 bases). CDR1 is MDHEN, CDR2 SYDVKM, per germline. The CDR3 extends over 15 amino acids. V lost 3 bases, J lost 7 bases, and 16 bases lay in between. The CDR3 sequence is CASSFGGFGRNTIYF. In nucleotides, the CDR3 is TGTGCCAGCAGTTTCGGGGGTTTCGGTCGGAACACCATATATTTT.

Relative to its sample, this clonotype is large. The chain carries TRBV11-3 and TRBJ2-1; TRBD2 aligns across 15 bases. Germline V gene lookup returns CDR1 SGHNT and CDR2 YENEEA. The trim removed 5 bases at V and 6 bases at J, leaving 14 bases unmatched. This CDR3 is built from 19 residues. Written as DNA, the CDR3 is TGTGCCAGCAGCGCCGGACAGGGGGGACTAGCGGGAGGATTCAATGAGCAGTTCTTC. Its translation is CASSAGQGGLAGGFNEQFF.

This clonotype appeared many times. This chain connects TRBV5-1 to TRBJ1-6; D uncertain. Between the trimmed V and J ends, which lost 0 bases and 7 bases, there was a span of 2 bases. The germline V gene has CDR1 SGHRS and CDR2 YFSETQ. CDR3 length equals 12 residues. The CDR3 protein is CASSLGNSPLHF. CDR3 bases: TGCGCCAGCAGCTTGGGGAATTCACCCCTCCACTTT.

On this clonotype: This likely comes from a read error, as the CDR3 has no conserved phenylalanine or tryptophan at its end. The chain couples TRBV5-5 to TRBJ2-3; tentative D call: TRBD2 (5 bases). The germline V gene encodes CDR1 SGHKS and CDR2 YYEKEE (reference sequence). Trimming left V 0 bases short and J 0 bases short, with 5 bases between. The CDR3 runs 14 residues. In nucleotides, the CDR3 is TGTGCCAGCAGCTTGGGGACTAGCACAGATACGCAGTATATT. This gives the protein CASSLGTSTDTQYI.

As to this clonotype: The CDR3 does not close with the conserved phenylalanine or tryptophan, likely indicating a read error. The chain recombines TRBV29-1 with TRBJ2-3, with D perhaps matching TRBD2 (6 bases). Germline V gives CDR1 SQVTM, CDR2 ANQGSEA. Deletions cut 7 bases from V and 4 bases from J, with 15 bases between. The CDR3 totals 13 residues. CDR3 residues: CSADELAADTQYL. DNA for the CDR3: TGCAGCGCTGACGAACTAGCAGCAGATACGCAGTATCTT.

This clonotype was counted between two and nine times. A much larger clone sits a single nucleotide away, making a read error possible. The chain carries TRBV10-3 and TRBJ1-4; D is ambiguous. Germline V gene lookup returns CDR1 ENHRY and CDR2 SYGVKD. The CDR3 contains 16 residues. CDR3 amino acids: CAVSESLSRTNEKLFF. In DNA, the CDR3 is TGTGCCGTCAGTGAGTCTCTTAGCCGGACTAATGAAAAACTGTTTTTT.

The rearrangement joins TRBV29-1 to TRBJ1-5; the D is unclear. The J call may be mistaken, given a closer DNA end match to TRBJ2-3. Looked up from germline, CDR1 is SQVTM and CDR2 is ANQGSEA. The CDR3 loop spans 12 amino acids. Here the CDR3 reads CSVGTSSEPQYF. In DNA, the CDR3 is TGCAGCGTTGGGACCTCTTCTGAGCCCCAGTATTTT.

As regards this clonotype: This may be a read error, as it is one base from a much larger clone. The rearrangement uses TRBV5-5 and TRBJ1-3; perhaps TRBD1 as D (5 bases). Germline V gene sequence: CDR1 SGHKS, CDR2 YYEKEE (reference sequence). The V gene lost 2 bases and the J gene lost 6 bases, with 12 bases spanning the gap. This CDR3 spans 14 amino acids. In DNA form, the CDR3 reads TGTGCCAGCAGCTTCAGGGTCGCCGTAAACACCATATATTTT. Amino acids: CASSFRVAVNTIYF.

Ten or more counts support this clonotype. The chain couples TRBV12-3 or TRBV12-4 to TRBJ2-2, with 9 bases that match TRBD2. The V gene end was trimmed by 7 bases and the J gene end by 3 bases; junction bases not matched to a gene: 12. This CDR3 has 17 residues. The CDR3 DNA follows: TGTGCCAGCACCGCGGGAGGGCCAAGTACCCACACCGGGGAGCTGTTTTTT. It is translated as CASTAGGPSTHTGELFF.

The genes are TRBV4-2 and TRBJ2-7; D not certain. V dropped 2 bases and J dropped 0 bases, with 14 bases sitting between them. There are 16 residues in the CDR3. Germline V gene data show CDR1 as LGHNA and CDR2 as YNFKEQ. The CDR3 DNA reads TGTGCCAGCAGCCAAAATGGCAGCTCGAGCTCCTACGAGCAGTACTTC. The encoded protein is CASSQNGSSSSYEQYF.

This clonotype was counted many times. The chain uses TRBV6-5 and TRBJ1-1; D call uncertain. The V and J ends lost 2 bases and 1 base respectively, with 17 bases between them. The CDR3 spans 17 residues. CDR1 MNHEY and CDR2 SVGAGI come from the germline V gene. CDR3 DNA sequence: TGTGCCAGCAGTTACCCAGGCGGGCCGGGAGGGAACACTGAAGCTTTCTTT. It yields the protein CASSYPGGPGGNTEAFF.

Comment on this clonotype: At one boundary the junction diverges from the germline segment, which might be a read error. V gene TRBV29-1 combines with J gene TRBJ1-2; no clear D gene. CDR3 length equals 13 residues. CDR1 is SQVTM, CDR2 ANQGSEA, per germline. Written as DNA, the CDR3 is TGCAGCGCCCCTTCGGCCACTAACTATTGCTACACCTTC. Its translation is CSAPSATNYCYTF.

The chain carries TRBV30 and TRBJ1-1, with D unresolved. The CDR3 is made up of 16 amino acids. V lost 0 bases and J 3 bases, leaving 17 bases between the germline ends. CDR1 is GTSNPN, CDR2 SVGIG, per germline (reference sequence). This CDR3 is CAWSVPGAGLDTEAFF. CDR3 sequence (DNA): TGTGCCTGGAGTGTACCTGGTGCAGGTTTGGACACTGAAGCTTTCTTT.

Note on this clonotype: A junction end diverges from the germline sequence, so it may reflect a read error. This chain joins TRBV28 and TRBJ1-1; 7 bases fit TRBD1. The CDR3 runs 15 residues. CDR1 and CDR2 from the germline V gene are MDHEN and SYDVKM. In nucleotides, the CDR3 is TGTACCAGCAGAAAATCAGGGGGTTTGAACTCTGAAGCTTTCTTT. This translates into CTSRKSGGLNSEAFF. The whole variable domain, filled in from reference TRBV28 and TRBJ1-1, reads DVKVTQSSRYLVKRTGEKVFLECVQDMDHENMFWYRQDPGLGLRLIYFSYDVKMKEKGDIPEGYSVSREKKERFSLILESASTNQTSMYLCTSRKSGGLNSEAFFGQGTRLTVV.

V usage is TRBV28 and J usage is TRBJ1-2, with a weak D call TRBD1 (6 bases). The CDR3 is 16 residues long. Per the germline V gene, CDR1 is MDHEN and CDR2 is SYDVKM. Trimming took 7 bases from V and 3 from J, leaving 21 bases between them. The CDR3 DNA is TGTGCCAGCAATACCGTAGGGGGGGGGCAGGACTATGGCTACACCTTC. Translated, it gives CASNTVGGGQDYGYTF.

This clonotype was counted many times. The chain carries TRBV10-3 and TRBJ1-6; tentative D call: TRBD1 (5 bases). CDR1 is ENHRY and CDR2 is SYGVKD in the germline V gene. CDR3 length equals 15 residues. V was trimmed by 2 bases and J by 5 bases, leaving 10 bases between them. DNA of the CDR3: TGTGCCATCAGTGAGAGTGGGACCGATAATTCACCCCTCCACTTT. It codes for CAISESGTDNSPLHF.

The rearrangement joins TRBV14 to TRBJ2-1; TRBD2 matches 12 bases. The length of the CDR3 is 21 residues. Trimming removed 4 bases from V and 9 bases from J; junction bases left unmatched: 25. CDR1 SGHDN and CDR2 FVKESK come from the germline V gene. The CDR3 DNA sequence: TGTGCCAGCAGCCCCCTGGGCCGCGGGGATTCAGAGACTAGCGGGAGTGGTGAGCAGTTCTTC. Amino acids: CASSPLGRGDSETSGSGEQFF.

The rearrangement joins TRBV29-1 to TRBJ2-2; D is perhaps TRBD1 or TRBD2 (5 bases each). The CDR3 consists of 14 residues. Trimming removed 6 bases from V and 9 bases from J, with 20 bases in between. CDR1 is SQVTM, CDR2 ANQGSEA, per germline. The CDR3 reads CSVRDSGGTWELFF. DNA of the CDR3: TGCAGCGTCCGAGACAGTGGTGGGACCTGGGAGCTGTTTTTT.

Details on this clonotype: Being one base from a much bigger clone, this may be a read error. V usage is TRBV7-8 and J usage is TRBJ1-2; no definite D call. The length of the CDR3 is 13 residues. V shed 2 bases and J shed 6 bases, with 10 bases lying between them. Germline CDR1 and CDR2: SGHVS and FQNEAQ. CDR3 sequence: CASSLSQENGYTF. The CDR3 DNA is TGTGCCAGCAGCTTAAGTCAGGAAAATGGCTACACCTTC.

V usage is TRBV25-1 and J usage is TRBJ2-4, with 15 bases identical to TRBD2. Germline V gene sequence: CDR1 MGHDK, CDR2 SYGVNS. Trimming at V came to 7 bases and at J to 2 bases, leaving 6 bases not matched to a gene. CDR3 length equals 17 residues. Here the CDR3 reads CASNGGLAGGPKNIQYF. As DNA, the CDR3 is TGTGCCAGCAACGGGGGACTAGCGGGAGGCCCCAAAAACATTCAGTACTTC.

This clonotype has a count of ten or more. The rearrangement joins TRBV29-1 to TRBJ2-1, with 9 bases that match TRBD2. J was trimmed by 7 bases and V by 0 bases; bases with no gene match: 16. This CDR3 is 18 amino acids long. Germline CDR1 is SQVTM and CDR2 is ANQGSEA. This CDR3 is CSVEDTNHQGLAQNEQFF. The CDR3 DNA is TGCAGCGTTGAAGACACGAATCATCAAGGACTAGCGCAAAATGAGCAGTTCTTC.

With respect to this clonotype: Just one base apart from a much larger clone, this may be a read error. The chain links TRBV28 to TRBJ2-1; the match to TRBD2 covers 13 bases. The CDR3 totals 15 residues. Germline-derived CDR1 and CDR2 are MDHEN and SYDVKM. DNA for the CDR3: TGTGCCTGCAGCCGACTAGCGGGAGGACGGAATGAGCAGTTCTTC. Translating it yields CACSRLAGGRNEQFF. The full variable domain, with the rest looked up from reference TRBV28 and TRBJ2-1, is DVKVTQSSRYLVKRTGEKVFLECVQDMDHENMFWYRQDPGLGLRLIYFSYDVKMKEKGDIPEGYSVSREKKERFSLILESASTNQTSMYLCACSRLAGGRNEQFFGPGTRLTVL.